This T cell receptor beta chain was sequenced for a study of blood T cell repertoires in COVID-19. Study information: Acute and convalescent COVID-19 samples came from the United States, Italy and Spain. From T cells, B-cell-depleted T cells, or PBMCs came the material, which was cDNA or gDNA.

In the source study's methods: Amplification of reference gene primers was used by the study to estimate nucleated cell counts. Only in-frame clones appear in the TCRdb table, and some are missing; sequencing was by immunoSEQ multiplex PCR. V, J and clone size are those of that table, while D and trimming were read from the DNA. The sample lists 240,000 or so clones, around three quarters occurring once. This clone was detected only a few times. This TCR derives from a woman older than 75 with acute or convalescent COVID-19. The sample taken for sequencing was peripheral blood.

The CDR3 bases are TGTGCCAGCAGCCAAGAAAGGGACCCCCTCAGGACAGACCCTTCTGGAAACACCATATATTTT. Amino acid sequence: CASSQERDPLRTDPSGNTIYF. V usage is TRBV4-2 and J usage is TRBJ1-3, with a weak D call TRBD1 (6 bases). The CDR3 extends over 21 amino acids. Trimming removed 0 bases from V and 1 base from J, with 25 bases in between. Looked up from germline, CDR1 is LGHNA and CDR2 is YNFKEQ.